Listed here are 24 T cell receptor beta chains from one sample, sequenced in a study of blood T cell repertoires in COVID-19 (dated by TCRdb to between 2020 and 2021). Library preparation employed the immunoSEQ multiplex PCR assay. TCRdb limited this immuneACCESS table to in-frame rearrangements with V and J called. A share of clones is missing; checked studies link under half to unresolved V genes, and the rest is unexplained. For this sample there are 70,000 or so clones; around 89% appear just once. About 0.5% of the sample goes to the ten largest clones. The sample consisted of peripheral blood. The receptors shown here come from a man aged 60 to 75 with acute or convalescent COVID-19.

This sequence joins TRBV20-1 and TRBJ2-7, with 8 bases fitting TRBD1. The CDR3 is 13 residues long. Germline loops: CDR1 DFQATT, CDR2 SNEGSKA (reference sequence). The trim removed 3 bases at V and 4 bases at J, leaving 5 bases unmatched. The CDR3 protein is CSASDRGDYEQYF. Written as DNA, the CDR3 is TGCAGTGCTAGTGACAGGGGAGATTACGAGCAGTACTTC.

The J gene is TRBJ2-3, the V gene TRBV10-3; 14 nucleotides agree with TRBD2. With V trimmed by 10 bases and J by 3 bases, 6 bases remained unmatched. Germline V gene sequence: CDR1 ENHRY, CDR2 SYGVKD. This CDR3 has 15 residues. In nucleotides, the CDR3 is TGTGCCAGCGGGACTAGCGGGAGTTTTACAGATACGCAGTATTTT. Protein sequence: CASGTSGSFTDTQYF.

This clone was seen only once. The V gene is TRBV6-5, the J gene TRBJ2-1; 7 bases map to TRBD1. CDR1 is MNHEY, CDR2 SVGAGI, per germline. V trimming: 7 bases; J trimming: 9 bases; junction bases outside the gene matches: 12. The CDR3 is 14 amino acids. Here the CDR3 DNA reads TGTGCCAGCACCCCCGACAGGGTAGGCAGTGAGCAGTTCTTC. Translated: CASTPDRVGSEQFF.

The chain has TRBV18 and TRBJ2-5; tentatively, D is TRBD2 (5 bases). Germline values: CDR1 KGHSH, CDR2 LQKENI. The CDR3 contains 13 residues. V lost 2 bases and J 5 bases, leaving 9 bases between the germline ends. CDR3 sequence: CASSPLGGETQYF. The CDR3 DNA reads as TGTGCCAGCTCACCATTGGGCGGGGAGACCCAGTACTTC. The full variable domain, completed using reference TRBV18 and TRBJ2-5, is NAGVMQNPRHLVRRRGQEARLRCSPMKGHSHVYWYRQLPEEGLKFMVYLQKENIIDESGMPKERFSAEFPKEGPSILRIQQVVRGDSAAYFCASSPLGGETQYFGPGTRLLVL.

The gene calls are TRBV19 and TRBJ2-5, with 8 bases lining up with TRBD2. Germline loops: CDR1 LNHDA, CDR2 SQIVND (reference sequence). This CDR3 has 16 residues. J lost 3 bases, V lost 4 bases, and 10 bases had no gene match. The CDR3 spells CASSNAGLVFKETQYF. The DNA of the CDR3 is TGTGCCAGTAGTAACGCGGGACTAGTATTCAAAGAGACCCAGTACTTC. Combining the CDR3 with reference TRBV19 and TRBJ2-5 gives the whole variable domain DGGITQSPKYLFRKEGQNVTLSCEQNLNHDAMYWYRQDPGQGLRLIYYSQIVNDFQKGDIAEGYSVSREKKESFPLTVTSAQKNPTAFYLCASSNAGLVFKETQYFGPGTRLLVL.

The DNA of the CDR3 is TGCGCCAGCAGCAAAACTAGCGCGCGAAGCTCCTACGAGCAGTACTTC. This encodes CASSKTSARSSYEQYF. This rearrangement joins TRBV5-1 to TRBJ2-7, with 7 positions matching TRBD2. Germline assignment: CDR1 SGHRS and CDR2 YFSETQ. Trimming cost V 4 bases and J 0 bases; bases outside gene matches: 10. The CDR3 has 16 residues.

The chain joins TRBV6-4 to TRBJ1-2; 8 positions match TRBD1. V lost 4 bases to trimming and J lost 8 bases; unmatched junction nucleotides: 6. The CDR3 runs 13 residues. CDR1 and CDR2 (germline): MRHNA, SNTAGT. The CDR3 here is CASSVTGQGGYTF. CDR3 sequence (DNA): TGTGCCAGCAGTGTCACCGGACAGGGAGGCTACACCTTC.

A single count supports this clone. J is TRBJ2-7 and V is TRBV5-1; D is perhaps TRBD2 (7 bases). Germline CDR1 and CDR2: SGHRS and YFSETQ. The CDR3 is 15 amino acids. Trimming pared 4 bases from V and 2 bases from J, leaving 16 bases between. CDR3 in DNA: TGCGCCAGCAGCCCGTCCGGGGGGCCGACCTACGAGCAGTACTTC. Protein sequence: CASSPSGGPTYEQYF.

This sequence joins TRBV12-5 and TRBJ1-4, with a tentative D call TRBD1 (6 bases). The CDR3 runs to 13 residues. Germline V gene sequence: CDR1 LGHNT, CDR2 FRNRAP. The germline V and J ends were trimmed by 4 bases and 7 bases, with 10 bases remaining between them. Here the CDR3 reads CASGSDSREKLFF. CDR3 DNA: TGTGCTAGTGGTTCGGACAGCCGTGAAAAACTGTTTTTT.

V is TRBV15 and J is TRBJ2-7; 9 nucleotides align to TRBD1. This CDR3 comprises 15 residues. Germline CDR1 reads LNHNV; CDR2 reads YYDKDF (reference sequence). The junction had 5 bases not matched to a gene; V was cut back by 3 bases and J by 2 bases. The chain's CDR3 is CATSRSWTGAYEQYF. The CDR3 nucleotides are TGTGCCACCAGCAGGAGTTGGACAGGGGCCTACGAGCAGTACTTC.

The V call is TRBV25-1, the J call TRBJ2-7, with TRBD2 matching over 7 bases. The CDR3 totals 16 residues. From germline, CDR1 is MGHDK and CDR2 SYGVNS. V was clipped by 4 bases and J by 0 bases; unmatched bases: 9. The CDR3 coding sequence is TGTGCCAGCAGTGGAGAACGGACTAGTGGCTCCTACGAGCAGTACTTC. As protein: CASSGERTSGSYEQYF.

The chain carries TRBV3-1 (or the pseudogene TRBV3-2) and TRBJ2-7; a possible D gene is TRBD2 (6 bases). Deletions cut 1 base from V and 7 bases from J, with 17 bases between. The CDR3 runs to 15 residues. The germline V gene has CDR1 LGHDT and CDR2 YNNKEL (reference sequence). The CDR3 DNA reads TGTGCCAGCAGCCAAGGACTAGAGGGGTGGGAAGAGCAGTACTTC. Translation gives CASSQGLEGWEEQYF.

The V call is TRBV5-1, the J call TRBJ2-2, with 15 bases identical to TRBD2. After removal of 0 bases from V and 5 bases from J, the junction contained 5 bases not matched to a gene. Looked up from germline, CDR1 is SGHRS and CDR2 is YFSETQ. The CDR3 is 18 amino acids. CDR3 nucleotides: TGCGCCAGCAGCTTGGGAAGGACTAGCGGGAGGGGTACCGGGGAGCTGTTTTTT. Translated: CASSLGRTSGRGTGELFF.

This chain connects TRBV25-1 to TRBJ2-2, with D maybe TRBD1 (6 bases). The germline V and J ends were trimmed by 6 bases and 8 bases, with 13 bases remaining between them. The length of the CDR3 is 13 residues. CDR1 is MGHDK, CDR2 SYGVNS, per germline. CDR3 region: CASRGTGTGELFF. The CDR3 nucleotides are TGTGCCAGCAGGGGAACAGGGACGGGGGAGCTGTTTTTT.

CDR3 amino acids: CASSNSNQPQHF. The CDR3 region has the DNA TGTGCCAGCAGTAACAGTAATCAGCCCCAGCATTTT. This chain uses TRBV2 with TRBJ1-5, with D hard to call. V lost 5 bases to trimming and J lost 4 bases, with 6 bases between them. Germline CDR1 reads SNHLY; CDR2 reads FYNNEI. This CDR3 comprises 12 residues. Complete variable domain (other parts from reference TRBV2 and TRBJ1-5): EPEVTQTPSHQVTQMGQEVILRCVPISNHLYFYWYRQILGQKVEFLVSFYNNEISEKSEIFDDQFSVERPDGSNFTLKIRSTKLEDSAMYFCASSNSNQPQHFGDGTRLSIL.

The chain employs TRBV19 and TRBJ2-2, with TRBD2 matching 11 bases. V was pared by 3 bases and J by 5 bases, with 2 bases of the junction left unmatched. Germline lookup yields CDR1 LNHDA and CDR2 SQIVND (reference sequence). There are 15 residues in the CDR3. The CDR3 region is CASSISGRGTGELFF. CDR3 in DNA: TGTGCCAGTAGTATTAGCGGGAGGGGTACCGGGGAGCTGTTTTTT.

The gene calls are TRBV19 and TRBJ1-2; D possibly corresponds to TRBD1 (5 bases). Germline V lookup: CDR1 LNHDA, CDR2 SQIVND (reference sequence). Trimming shortened V by 3 bases and J by 4 bases, and 15 bases separated the two germline ends. The CDR3 covers 15 residues. The CDR3 DNA is TGTGCCAGTAGTATCAGGGCAGAGAATTTCTATGGCTACACCTTC. Translated: CASSIRAENFYGYTF.

The chain couples TRBV12-3 or TRBV12-4 to TRBJ1-2, with 8 bases fitting TRBD1. CDR3 length equals 13 residues. With 6 bases clipped from V and 7 bases from J, the junction kept 7 bases outside the gene matches. CDR3 DNA sequence: TGTGCCAGCAGCAACGGACAGGGACGTGGCTACACCTTC. Encoded protein: CASSNGQGRGYTF.

This clone has more than one count but fewer than ten. The chain joins TRBV24-1 to TRBJ1-1; possible D gene TRBD1, 6 bases. The germline CDR1 and CDR2 sequences are KGHDR and SFDVKD. Trimming took off 4 bases at V and 1 base at J, with 9 bases between the two ends. The CDR3 loop spans 14 amino acids. CDR3 DNA: TGTGCCACCAGTGACCACAGGGAGAACACTGAAGCTTTCTTT. It encodes CATSDHRENTEAFF.

The chain joins TRBV3-1 (or the pseudogene TRBV3-2) to TRBJ2-2; no clear D. Trimming removed 1 base at V and 4 bases at J, with 4 bases between. This CDR3 is 13 amino acids long. Germline V gene sequence: CDR1 LGHDT, CDR2 YNNKEL (reference sequence). The CDR3: CASSQGGTGELFF. The CDR3 nucleotides read TGTGCCAGCAGCCAAGGCGGCACCGGGGAGCTGTTTTTT.

The V gene is TRBV11-2, the J gene TRBJ1-4; TRBD1 aligns across 9 bases. The V gene's germline CDR1 is SGHAT and CDR2 FQNNGV. V lost 1 base and J lost 4; bases outside the gene matches: 7. The CDR3 has 17 amino acids. CDR3 bases: TGTGCCAGCAGCTTAGGGACAGGGGTCTTGGGTAATGAAAAACTGTTTTTT. It translates to CASSLGTGVLGNEKLFF.

The chain has TRBV19 and TRBJ2-7; TRBD1 matches at 8 bases. Germline trimming cut 5 bases from V and 3 bases from J; bases unmatched to any gene: 9. This CDR3 is built from 15 residues. The germline CDR1 and CDR2 sequences are LNHDA and SQIVND (reference sequence). The CDR3 protein is CASSRTGSNNYEQYF. DNA for the CDR3: TGTGCCAGTAGTCGGACAGGGTCGAATAACTACGAGCAGTACTTC.

The V and J genes are TRBV6-5 and TRBJ2-7, with TRBD2 matching 9 bases. CDR1 is MNHEY and CDR2 is SVGAGI in the germline V gene. J was trimmed by 2 bases and V by 2 bases; bases with no gene match: 1. The CDR3 totals 14 residues. The CDR3, as DNA: TGTGCCAGCAGTTACGGCGGGGGGGCCTACGAGCAGTACTTC. It translates to CASSYGGGAYEQYF.

J is TRBJ2-1 and V is TRBV29-1; 9 bases are a match to TRBD2. The V gene end was trimmed by 2 bases and the J gene end by 7 bases; junction bases not matched to a gene: 6. This CDR3 is 14 amino acids long. CDR1 SQVTM and CDR2 ANQGSEA come from the germline V gene. CDR3 sequence reads: CSVERGRVGNEQFF. CDR3 DNA sequence: TGCAGCGTTGAACGCGGGAGGGTCGGAAATGAGCAGTTCTTC.